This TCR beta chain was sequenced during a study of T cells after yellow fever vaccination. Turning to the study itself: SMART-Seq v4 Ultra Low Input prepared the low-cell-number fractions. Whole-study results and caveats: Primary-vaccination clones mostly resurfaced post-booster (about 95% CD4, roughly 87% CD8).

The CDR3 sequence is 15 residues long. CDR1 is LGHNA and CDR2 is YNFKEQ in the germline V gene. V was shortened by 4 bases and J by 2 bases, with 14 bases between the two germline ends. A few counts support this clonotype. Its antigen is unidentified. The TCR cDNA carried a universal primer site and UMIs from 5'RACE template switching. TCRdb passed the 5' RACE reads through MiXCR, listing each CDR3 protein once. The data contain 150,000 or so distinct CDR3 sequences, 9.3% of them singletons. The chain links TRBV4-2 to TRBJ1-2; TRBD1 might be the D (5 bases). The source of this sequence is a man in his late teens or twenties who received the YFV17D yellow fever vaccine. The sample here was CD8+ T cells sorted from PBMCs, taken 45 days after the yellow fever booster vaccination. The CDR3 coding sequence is TGTGCCAGCAGCCGTGCTCGGGGGAAGAACTATGGCTACACCTTC. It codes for CASSRARGKNYGYTF.